In its sample, the clone carrying this T cell receptor (beta chain) was seen once. This sample is drawn from a study of CD8 T cells in Susac syndrome. Random hexamers were used to reverse transcribe the RNA input (about 0.5 to 1 ug). One entry per CDR3 protein results from TCRdb running MiXCR on the immunoSEQ multiplex PCR reads. This table has roughly 400,000 distinct CDR3 sequences, around 83% appearing once. Material for sequencing was CD8+ T cells from PBMCs. This receptor was taken from a human donor with multiple sclerosis.

CDR3 protein: CSVAWPGLDSGANVLTF. The CDR3 DNA follows: TGCAGCGTTGCATGGCCGGGACTAGACTCTGGGGCCAACGTCCTGACTTTC. The V gene is TRBV29-1, the J gene TRBJ2-6, with TRBD2 identical over 8 bases. CDR1 and CDR2 (germline): SQVTM, ANQGSEA. V shed 4 bases, J shed 0 bases, and the junction held 8 bases outside the gene matches. This CDR3 is built from 17 residues.